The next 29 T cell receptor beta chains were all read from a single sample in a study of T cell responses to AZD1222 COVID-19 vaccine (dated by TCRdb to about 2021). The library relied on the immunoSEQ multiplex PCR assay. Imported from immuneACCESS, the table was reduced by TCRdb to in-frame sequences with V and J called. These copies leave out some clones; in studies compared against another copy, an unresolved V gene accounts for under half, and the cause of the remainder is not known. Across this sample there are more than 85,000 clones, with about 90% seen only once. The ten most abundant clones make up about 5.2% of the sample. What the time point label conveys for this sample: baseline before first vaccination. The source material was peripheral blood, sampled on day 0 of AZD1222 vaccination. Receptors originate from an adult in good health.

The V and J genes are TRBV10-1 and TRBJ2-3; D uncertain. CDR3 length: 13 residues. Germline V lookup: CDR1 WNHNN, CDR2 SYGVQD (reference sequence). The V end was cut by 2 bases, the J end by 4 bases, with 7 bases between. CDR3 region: CASSEGVSDTQYF. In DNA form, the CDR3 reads TGCGCCAGCAGTGAGGGGGTCTCAGATACGCAGTATTTT.

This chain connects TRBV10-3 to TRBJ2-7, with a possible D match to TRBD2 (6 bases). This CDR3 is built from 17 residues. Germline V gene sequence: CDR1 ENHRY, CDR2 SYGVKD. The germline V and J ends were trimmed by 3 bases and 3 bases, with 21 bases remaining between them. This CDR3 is CAISESLVGGKSYEQYF. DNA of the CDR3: TGTGCCATCAGTGAAAGTCTAGTCGGGGGTAAGAGCTACGAGCAGTACTTC.

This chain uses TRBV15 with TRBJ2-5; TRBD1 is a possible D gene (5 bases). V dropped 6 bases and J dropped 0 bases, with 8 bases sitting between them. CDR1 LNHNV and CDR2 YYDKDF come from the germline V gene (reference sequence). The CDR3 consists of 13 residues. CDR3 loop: CATRRTYQETQYF. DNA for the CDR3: TGTGCCACCAGGAGGACATACCAAGAGACCCAGTACTTC.

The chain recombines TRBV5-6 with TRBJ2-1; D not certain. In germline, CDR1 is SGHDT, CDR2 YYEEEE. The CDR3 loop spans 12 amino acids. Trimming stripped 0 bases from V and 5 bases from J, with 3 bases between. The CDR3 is CASSLVDNEQFF. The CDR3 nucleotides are TGTGCCAGCAGCTTGGTGGACAATGAGCAGTTCTTC.

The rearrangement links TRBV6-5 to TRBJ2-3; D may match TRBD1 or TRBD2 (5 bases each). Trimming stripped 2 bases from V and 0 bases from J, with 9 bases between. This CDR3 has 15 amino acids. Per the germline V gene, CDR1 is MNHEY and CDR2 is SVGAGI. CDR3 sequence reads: CASSYGGTSTDTQYF. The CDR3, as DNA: TGTGCCAGCAGTTACGGGGGAACTAGCACAGATACGCAGTATTTT.

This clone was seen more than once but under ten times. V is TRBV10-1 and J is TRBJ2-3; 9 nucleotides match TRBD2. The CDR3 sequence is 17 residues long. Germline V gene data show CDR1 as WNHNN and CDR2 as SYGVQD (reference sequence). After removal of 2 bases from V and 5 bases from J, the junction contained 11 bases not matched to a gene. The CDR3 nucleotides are TGCGCCAGCAGTGAGGAGAGCGAGACTAGCGGTGGAGATACGCAGTATTTT. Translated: CASSEESETSGGDTQYF.

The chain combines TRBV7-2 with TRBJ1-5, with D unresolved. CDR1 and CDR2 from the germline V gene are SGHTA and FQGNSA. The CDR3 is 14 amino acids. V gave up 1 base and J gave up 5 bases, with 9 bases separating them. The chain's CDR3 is CASSLVGVDQPQHF. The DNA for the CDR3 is TGTGCCAGCAGCTTAGTCGGCGTAGATCAGCCCCAGCATTTT.

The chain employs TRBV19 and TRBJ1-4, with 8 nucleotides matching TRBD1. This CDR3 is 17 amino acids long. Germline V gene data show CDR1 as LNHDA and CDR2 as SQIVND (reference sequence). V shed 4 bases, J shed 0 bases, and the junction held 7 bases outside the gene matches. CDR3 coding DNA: TGTGCCAGTAGTACAGGGACAGGACCTGCAACTAATGAAAAACTGTTTTTT. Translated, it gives CASSTGTGPATNEKLFF.

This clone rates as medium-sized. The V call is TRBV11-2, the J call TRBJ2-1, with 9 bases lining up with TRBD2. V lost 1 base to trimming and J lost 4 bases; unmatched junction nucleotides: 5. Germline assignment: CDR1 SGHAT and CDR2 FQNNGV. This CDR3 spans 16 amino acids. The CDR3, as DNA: TGTGCCAGCAGCTTAGTTGCTAGCGGGAAGTACAATGAGCAGTTCTTC. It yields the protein CASSLVASGKYNEQFF.

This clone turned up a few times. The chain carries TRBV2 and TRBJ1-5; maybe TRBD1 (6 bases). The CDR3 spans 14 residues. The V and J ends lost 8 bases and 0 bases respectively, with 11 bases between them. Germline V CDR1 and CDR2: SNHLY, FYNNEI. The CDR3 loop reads CASEGHFSNQPQHF. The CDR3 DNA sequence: TGTGCCAGCGAGGGACACTTTAGCAATCAGCCCCAGCATTTT.

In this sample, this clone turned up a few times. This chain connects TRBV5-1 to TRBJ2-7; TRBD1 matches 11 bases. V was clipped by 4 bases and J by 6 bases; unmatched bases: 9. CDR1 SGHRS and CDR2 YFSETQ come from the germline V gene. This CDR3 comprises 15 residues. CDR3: CASSERTGGYTEQYF. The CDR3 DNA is TGCGCCAGCAGCGAAAGGACAGGGGGCTATACCGAGCAGTACTTC.

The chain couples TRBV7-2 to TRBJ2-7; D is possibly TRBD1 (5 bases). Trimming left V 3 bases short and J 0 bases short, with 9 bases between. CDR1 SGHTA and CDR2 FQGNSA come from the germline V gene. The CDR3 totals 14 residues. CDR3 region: CASSFRGISYEQYF. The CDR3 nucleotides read TGTGCCAGCAGCTTTAGGGGCATCTCCTACGAGCAGTACTTC.

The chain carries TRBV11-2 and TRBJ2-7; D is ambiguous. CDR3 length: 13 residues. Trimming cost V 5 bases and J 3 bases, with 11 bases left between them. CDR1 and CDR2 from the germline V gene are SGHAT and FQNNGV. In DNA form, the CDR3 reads TGTGCCAGCAGCGCAATGCCGGGCTACGAGCAGTACTTC. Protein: CASSAMPGYEQYF.

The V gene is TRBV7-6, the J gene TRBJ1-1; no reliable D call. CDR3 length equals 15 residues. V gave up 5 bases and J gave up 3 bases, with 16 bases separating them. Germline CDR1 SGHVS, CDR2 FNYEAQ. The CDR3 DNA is TGTGCCAGCAGCCGGAGACCTGAGCTGGACACTGAAGCTTTCTTT. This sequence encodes CASSRRPELDTEAFF.

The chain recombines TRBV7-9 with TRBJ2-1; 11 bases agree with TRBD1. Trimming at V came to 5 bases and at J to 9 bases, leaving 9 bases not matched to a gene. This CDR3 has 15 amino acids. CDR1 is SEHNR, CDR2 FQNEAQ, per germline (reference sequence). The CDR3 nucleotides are TGTGCCAGCAGCCCACCGGGACAGGGGGGGGGTGAGCAGTTCTTC. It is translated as CASSPPGQGGGEQFF.

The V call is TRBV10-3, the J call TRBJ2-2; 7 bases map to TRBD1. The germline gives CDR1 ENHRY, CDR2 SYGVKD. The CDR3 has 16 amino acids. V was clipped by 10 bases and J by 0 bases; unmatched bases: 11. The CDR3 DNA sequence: TGTGCCACACATGGACAGGTACAATCGAACACCGGGGAGCTGTTTTTT. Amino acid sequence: CATHGQVQSNTGELFF.

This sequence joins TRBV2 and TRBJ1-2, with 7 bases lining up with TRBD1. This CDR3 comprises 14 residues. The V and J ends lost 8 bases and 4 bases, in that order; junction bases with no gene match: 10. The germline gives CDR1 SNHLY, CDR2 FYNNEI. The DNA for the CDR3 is TGTGCCAGCTCCCGAGTTGGGACAGTCTATGGCTACACCTTC. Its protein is CASSRVGTVYGYTF.

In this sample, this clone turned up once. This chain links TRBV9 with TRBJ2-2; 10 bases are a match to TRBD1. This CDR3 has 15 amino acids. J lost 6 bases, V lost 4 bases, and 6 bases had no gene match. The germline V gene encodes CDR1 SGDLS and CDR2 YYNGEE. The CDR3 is CASSTPGQGPGELFF. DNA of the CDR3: TGTGCCAGCAGCACGCCGGGACAGGGGCCCGGGGAGCTGTTTTTT.

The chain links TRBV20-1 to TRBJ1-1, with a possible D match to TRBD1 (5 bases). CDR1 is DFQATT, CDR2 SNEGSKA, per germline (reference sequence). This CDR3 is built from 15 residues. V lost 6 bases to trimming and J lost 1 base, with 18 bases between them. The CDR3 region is CSASGHLKGNTEAFF. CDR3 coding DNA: TGCAGTGCCAGTGGACACTTGAAAGGGAACACTGAAGCTTTCTTT.

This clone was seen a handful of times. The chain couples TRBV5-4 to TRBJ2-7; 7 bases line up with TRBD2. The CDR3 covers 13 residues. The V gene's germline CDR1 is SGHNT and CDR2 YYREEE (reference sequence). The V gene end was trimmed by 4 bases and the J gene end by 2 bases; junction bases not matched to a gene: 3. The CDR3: CASSEAGAYEQYF. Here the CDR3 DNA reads TGTGCCAGCAGCGAGGCGGGGGCCTACGAGCAGTACTTC.

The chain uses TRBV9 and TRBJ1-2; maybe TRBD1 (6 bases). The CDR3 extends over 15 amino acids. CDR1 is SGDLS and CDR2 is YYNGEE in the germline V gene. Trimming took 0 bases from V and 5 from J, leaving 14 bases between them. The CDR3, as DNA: TGTGCCAGCAGCGTAGATGGGGGGGCAAGATATGGCTACACCTTC. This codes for CASSVDGGARYGYTF.

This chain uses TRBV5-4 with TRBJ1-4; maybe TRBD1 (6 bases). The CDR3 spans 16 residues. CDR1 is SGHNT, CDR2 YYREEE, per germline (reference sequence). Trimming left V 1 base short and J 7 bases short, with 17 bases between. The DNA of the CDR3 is TGTGCCAGCAGCTTGCGGACCGCGGGAGGGGGTGAAAAACTGTTTTTT. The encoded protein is CASSLRTAGGGEKLFF. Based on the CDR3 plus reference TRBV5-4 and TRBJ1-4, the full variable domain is ETGVTQSPTHLIKTRGQQVTLRCSSQSGHNTVSWYQQALGQGPQFIFQYYREEENGRGNFPPRFSGLQFPNYSSELNVNALELDDSALYLCASSLRTAGGGEKLFFGSGTQLSVL.

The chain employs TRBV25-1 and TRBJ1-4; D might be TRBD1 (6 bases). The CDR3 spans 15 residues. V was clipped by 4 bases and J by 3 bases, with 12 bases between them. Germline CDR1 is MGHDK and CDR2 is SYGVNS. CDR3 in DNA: TGTGCCAGCAGTGCGGTCGGGGGCCCTAATGAAAAACTGTTTTTT. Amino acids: CASSAVGGPNEKLFF.

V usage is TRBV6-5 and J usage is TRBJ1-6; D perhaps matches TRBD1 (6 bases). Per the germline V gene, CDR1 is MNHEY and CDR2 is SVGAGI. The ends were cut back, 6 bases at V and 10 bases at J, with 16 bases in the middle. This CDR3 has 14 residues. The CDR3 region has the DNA TGTGCCAGCAGCTTAAACAGGGTGCGATCACCCCTCCACTTT. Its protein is CASSLNRVRSPLHF.

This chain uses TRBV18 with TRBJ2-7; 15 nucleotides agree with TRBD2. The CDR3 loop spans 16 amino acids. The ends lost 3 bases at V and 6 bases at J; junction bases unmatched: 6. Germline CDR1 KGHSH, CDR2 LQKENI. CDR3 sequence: CASSPGTSGGSGEQYF. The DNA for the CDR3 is TGTGCCAGCTCACCGGGGACTAGCGGGGGGTCGGGCGAGCAGTACTTC.

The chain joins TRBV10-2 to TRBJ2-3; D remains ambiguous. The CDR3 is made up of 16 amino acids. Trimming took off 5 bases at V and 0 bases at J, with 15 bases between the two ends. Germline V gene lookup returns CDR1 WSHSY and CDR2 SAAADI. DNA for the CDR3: TGCGCCAGCAGTCCACTGGAAGGGTCTAGCACAGATACGCAGTATTTT. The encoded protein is CASSPLEGSSTDTQYF.

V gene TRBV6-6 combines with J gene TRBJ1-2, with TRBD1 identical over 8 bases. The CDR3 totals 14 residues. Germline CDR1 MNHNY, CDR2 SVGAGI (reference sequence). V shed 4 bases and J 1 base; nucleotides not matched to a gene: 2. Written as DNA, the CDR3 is TGTGCCAGCAGTTCAGACAGGGGTAACTATGGCTACACCTTC. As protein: CASSSDRGNYGYTF.

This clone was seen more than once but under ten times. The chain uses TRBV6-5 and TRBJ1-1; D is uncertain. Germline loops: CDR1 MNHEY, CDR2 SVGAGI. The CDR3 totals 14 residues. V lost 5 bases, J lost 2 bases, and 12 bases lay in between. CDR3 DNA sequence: TGTGCCAGCAGTCCCTCGGACGGAAACACTGAAGCTTTCTTT. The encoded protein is CASSPSDGNTEAFF.

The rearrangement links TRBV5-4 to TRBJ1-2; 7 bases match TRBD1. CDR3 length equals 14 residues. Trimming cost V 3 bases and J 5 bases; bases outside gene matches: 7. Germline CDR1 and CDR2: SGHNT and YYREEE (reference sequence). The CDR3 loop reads CASSSRTGEYGYTF. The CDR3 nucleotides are TGTGCCAGCAGCTCCCGGACAGGTGAATATGGCTACACCTTC.